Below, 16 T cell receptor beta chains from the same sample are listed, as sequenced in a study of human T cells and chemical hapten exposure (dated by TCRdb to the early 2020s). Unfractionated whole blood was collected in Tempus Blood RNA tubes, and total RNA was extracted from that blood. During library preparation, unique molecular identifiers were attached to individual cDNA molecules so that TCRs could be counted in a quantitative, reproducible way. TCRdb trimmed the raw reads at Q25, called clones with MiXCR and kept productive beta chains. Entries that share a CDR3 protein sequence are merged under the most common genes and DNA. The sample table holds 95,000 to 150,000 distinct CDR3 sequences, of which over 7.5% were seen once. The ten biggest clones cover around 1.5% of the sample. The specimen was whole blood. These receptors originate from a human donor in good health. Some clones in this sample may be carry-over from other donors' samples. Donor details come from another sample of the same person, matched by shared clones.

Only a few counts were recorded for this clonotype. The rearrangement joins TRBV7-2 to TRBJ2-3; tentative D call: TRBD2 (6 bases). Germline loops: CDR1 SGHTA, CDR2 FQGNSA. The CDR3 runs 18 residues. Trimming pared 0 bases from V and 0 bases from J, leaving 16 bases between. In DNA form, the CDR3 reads TGTGCCAGCAGCTTAGCGTCCCCACTAGCAGCTAGCACAGATACGCAGTATTTT. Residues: CASSLASPLAASTDTQYF.

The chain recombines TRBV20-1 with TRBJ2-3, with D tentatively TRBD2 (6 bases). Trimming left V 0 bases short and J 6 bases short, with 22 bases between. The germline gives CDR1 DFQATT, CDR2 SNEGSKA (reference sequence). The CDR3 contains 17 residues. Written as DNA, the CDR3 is TGCAGTGCTAGAGATCGCGCTAGCGTGTTCATCTGGGATACGCAGTATTTT. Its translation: CSARDRASVFIWDTQYF.

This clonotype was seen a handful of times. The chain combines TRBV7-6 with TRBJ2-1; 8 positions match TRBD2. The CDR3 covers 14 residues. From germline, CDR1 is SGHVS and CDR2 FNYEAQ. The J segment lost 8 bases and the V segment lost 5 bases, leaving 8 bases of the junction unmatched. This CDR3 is CASSPGLDPDEQFF. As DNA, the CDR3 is TGTGCCAGCAGCCCGGGACTAGACCCCGATGAGCAGTTCTTC.

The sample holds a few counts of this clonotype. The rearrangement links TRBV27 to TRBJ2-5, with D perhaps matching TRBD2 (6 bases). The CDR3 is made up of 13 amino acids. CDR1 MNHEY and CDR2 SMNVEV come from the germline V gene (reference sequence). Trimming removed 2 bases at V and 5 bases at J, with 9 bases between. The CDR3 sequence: CASSLAGLETQYF. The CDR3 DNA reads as TGTGCCAGCAGTTTAGCGGGGCTTGAGACCCAGTACTTC.

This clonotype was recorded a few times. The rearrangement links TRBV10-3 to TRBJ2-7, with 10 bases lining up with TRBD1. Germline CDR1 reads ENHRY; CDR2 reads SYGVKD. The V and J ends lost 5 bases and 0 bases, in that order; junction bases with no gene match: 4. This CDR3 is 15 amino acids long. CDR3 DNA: TGTGCCATCAGTACGGACAGGGGGAGCTCCTACGAGCAGTACTTC. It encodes CAISTDRGSSYEQYF.

CDR3 sequence: CASSLAGKETQYF. The CDR3, as DNA: TGTGCCAGCAGCTTAGCGGGGAAGGAGACCCAGTACTTC. V usage is TRBV7-9 and J usage is TRBJ2-5; D is unclear. V was trimmed by 0 bases and J by 5 bases, leaving 7 bases between them. This CDR3 has 13 residues. Looked up from germline, CDR1 is SEHNR and CDR2 is FQNEAQ (reference sequence).

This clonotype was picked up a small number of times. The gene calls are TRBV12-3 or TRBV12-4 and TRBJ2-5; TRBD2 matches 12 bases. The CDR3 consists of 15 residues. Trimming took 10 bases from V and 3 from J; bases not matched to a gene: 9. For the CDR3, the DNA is TGTGCCACCAGGACTAGCGGGACCACTAAAGAGACCCAGTACTTC. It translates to CATRTSGTTKETQYF.

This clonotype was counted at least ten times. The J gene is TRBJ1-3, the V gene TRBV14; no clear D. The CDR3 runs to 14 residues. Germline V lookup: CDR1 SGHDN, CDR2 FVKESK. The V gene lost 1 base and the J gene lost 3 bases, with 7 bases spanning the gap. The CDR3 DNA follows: TGTGCCAGCAGCCAAGCAGGAAGTGGAAACACCATATATTTT. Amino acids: CASSQAGSGNTIYF.

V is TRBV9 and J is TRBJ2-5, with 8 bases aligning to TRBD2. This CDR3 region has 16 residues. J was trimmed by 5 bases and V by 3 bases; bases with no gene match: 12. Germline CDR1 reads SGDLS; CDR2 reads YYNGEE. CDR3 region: CASSARVAGGVETQYF. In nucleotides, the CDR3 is TGTGCCAGCAGCGCACGGGTAGCCGGGGGGGTGGAGACCCAGTACTTC. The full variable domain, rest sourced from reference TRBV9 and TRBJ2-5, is DSGVTQTPKHLITATGQRVTLRCSPRSGDLSVYWYQQSLDQGLQFLIQYYNGEERAKGNILERFSAQQFPDLHSELNLSSLELGDSALYFCASSARVAGGVETQYFGPGTRLLVL.

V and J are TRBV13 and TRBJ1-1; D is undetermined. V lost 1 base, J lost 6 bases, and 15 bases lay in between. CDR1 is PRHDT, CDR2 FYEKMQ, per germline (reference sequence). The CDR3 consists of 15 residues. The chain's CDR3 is CASSLDGLSDSEAFF. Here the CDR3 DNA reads TGTGCCAGCAGCTTAGACGGACTGTCAGATTCTGAAGCTTTCTTT.

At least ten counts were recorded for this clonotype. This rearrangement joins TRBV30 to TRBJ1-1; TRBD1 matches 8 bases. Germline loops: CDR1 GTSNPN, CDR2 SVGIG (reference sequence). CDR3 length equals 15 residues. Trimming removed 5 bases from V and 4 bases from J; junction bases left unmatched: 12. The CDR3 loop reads CAWAGGAGLGTEAFF. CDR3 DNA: TGTGCCTGGGCAGGGGGCGCGGGATTAGGCACTGAAGCTTTCTTT. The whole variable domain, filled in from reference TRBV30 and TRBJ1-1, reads SQTIHQWPATLVQPVGSPLSLECTVEGTSNPNLYWYRQAAGRGLQLLFYSVGIGQISSEVPQNLSASRPQDRQFILSSKKLLLSDSGFYLCAWAGGAGLGTEAFFGQGTRLTVV.

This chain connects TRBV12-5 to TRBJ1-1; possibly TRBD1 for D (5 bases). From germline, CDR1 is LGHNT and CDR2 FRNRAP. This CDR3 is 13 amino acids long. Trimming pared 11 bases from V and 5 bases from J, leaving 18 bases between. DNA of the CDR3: TGTGCTCTCCCGCCGGGGCCTTGGACTGAAGCTTTCTTT. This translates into CALPPGPWTEAFF. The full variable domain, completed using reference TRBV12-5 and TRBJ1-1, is DARVTQTPRHKVTEMGQEVTMRCQPILGHNTVFWYRQTMMQGLELLAYFRNRAPLDDSGMPKDRFSAEMPDATLATLKIQPSEPRDSAVYFCALPPGPWTEAFFGQGTRLTVV.

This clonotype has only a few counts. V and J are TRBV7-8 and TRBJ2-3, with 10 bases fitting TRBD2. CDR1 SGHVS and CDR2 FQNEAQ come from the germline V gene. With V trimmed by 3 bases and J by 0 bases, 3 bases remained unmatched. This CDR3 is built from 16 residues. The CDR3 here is CASSFLTSGSTDTQYF. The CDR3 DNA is TGTGCCAGCAGCTTCCTGACTAGCGGGAGCACAGATACGCAGTATTTT.

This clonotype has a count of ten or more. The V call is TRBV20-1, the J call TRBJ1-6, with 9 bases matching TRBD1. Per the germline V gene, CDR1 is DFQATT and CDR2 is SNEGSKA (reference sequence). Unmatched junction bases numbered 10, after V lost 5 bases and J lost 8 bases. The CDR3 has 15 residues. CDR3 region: CSALQGAGWDSPLHF. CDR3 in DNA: TGCAGTGCTTTACAGGGGGCGGGTTGGGATTCACCCCTCCACTTT.

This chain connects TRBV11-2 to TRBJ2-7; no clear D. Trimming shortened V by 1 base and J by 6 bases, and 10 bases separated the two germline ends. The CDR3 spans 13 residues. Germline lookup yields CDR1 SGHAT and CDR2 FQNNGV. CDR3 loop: CASSLARPSEQYF. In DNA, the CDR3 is TGTGCCAGCAGCTTAGCCCGCCCATCCGAGCAGTACTTC.

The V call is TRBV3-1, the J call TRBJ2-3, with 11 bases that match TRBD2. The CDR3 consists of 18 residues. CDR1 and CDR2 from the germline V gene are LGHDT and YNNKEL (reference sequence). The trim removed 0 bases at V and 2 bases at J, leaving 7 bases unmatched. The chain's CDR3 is CASSQETSGRILTDTQYF. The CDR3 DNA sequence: TGTGCCAGCAGCCAAGAAACTAGCGGGAGAATCCTCACAGATACGCAGTATTTT.